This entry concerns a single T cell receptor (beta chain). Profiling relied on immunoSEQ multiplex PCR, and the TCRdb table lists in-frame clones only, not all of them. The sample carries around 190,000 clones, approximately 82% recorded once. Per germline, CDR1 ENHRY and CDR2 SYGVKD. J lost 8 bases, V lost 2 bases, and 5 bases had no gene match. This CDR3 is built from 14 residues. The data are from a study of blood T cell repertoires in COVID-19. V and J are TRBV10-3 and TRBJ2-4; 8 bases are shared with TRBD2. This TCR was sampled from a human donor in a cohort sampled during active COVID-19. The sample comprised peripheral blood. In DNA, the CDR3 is TGTGCCATCAGTGAGCCGGGAGGGGAGGACATTCAGTACTTC. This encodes CAISEPGGEDIQYF.